The 2 T cell receptor beta chains presented below share a single source sample, sequenced in a study of control samples from healthy donors and cancer patients. Sequencing used immunoSEQ multiplex PCR; TCRdb keeps in-frame clones, though not all of them. The sample shows some 200,000 clones, 91% of them seen only once. The source material was blood. The receptors come from a woman under 40 in good health.

The J gene is TRBJ2-1, the V gene TRBV7-9; possibly TRBD2 for D (5 bases). Trimming shortened V by 1 base and J by 6 bases, and 13 bases separated the two germline ends. CDR1 SEHNR and CDR2 FQNEAQ come from the germline V gene (reference sequence). This CDR3 has 15 amino acids. Written as DNA, the CDR3 is TGTGCCAGCAGCTTAGGGTCTACTAGTTTCAATGAGCAGTTCTTC. It encodes CASSLGSTSFNEQFF. The full variable domain, completed using reference TRBV7-9 and TRBJ2-1, is DTGVSQNPRHKITKRGQNVTFRCDPISEHNRLYWYRQTLGQGPEFLTYFQNEAQLEKSRLLSDRFSAERPKGSFSTLEIQRTEQGDSAMYLCASSLGSTSFNEQFFGPGTRLTVL.

V is TRBV15 and J is TRBJ2-3; D is perhaps TRBD2 (6 bases). Germline assignment: CDR1 LNHNV and CDR2 YYDKDF (reference sequence). CDR3 length: 16 residues. Trimming took off 1 base at V and 3 bases at J, with 14 bases between the two ends. CDR3 protein: CATSRGTGRGTDTQYF. CDR3 in DNA: TGTGCCACCAGCAGAGGAACCGGGAGAGGAACAGATACGCAGTATTTT.